This T cell receptor (beta chain) was recorded in a study of prognosis after radiotherapy for stage I lung cancer. The overall study: In total, some 13 men and 6 or 7 women took part as patients, aged 53 to 84 with a median of approximately 77 years. Alongside stereotactic body radiotherapy, concurrent therapy was given to no patient.

The V gene's germline CDR1 is MNHEY and CDR2 SVGEGT. The CDR3 is made up of 14 amino acids. Two rounds of multiplex PCR amplified TCR beta CDR3 from genomic DNA. Gene-specific primers for each TRBV and TRBJ gene drove first-round PCR. Via MiXCR, TCRdb re-called the multiplex PCR reads, giving one row per CDR3 protein. This table has over 30,000 distinct CDR3 sequences, less than 25% appearing once. General study points: Usage of the TRBV and TRBJ genes (in patients with versus without metastases) was reportedly different. Any tumor specificity that the expanded TCR clones may have had was not determined.

As for this clonotype: Its cognate antigen is unknown. A junction end diverges from the germline sequence, so it may reflect a read error.

This sequence originates from a donor of 50 years or more with non-small cell lung cancer. The sequencing here drew on PBMCs, taken before or after stereotactic body radiation therapy (not recorded which). The V gene is TRBV6-2 or TRBV6-3, the J gene TRBJ2-2, with D perhaps assigned TRBD1 or TRBD2 (5 bases each). The CDR3 sequence is CAIARDGNTGDLFF. DNA of the CDR3: TGTGCCATAGCCCGTGACGGAAACACCGGGGACCTGTTTTTT.